The rows below give T cell receptor beta chains drawn from one sample of a study of blood T cell repertoires in COVID-19. Some clones are missing from TCRdb's copy, which holds only in-frame ones; the method was immunoSEQ multiplex PCR. Among about 300,000 clones, roughly nine tenths were seen once, and the ten largest hold 2.5% to 3.5%. The specimen sequenced was PBMCs or T cells enriched from blood (not recorded which). These receptor sequences come from a woman in her forties or fifties who had been exposed to COVID-19. Both conserved end residues are trimmed from each CDR3.

TRBJ2-7	TRBV19	ASSIEGGPEQY
TRBJ1-1	TRBV5-6	ASSFVGGGSTEAF
TRBJ2-3	TRBV2	ASSPASNPSTDTQY
TRBJ2-5	TRBV3-1/TRBV3-2	ASTSSGPGETQY
TRBJ2-7	TRBV11-2	ASSTDPSSSYEQY
TRBJ1-6	TRBV19	ASSVGLGQSPLH
TRBJ1-2	TRBV4-2	ASSQGPSYGYT
TRBJ1-6	TRBV28	ASSSFGGWGSPLH
TRBJ2-2	TRBV5-1	ASSGRSANTGELF
TRBJ2-3	TRBV5-1	ASSLQTGGKADTQY
TRBJ2-7	TRBV6-5	ASSPQQGYEQY
TRBJ2-1	TRBV5-8	ASSPSRGTYNEQF
TRBJ2-7	TRBV4-1	ASSQERQSSYEQY
TRBJ1-1	TRBV5-4	ASSWPGQGNTEAF
TRBJ2-1	TRBV2	ASSVVGGRF
TRBJ1-5	TRBV30	ASKGQGSQPQH
TRBJ2-1	TRBV7-8	ASSPDGTVEQF
TRBJ1-2	TRBV19	ASTSQGQGGNGYT
TRBJ1-5	TRBV28	ASSLGSGGHQPQH
TRBJ1-2	TRBV12-3/TRBV12-4	ASSADRGNGYT
TRBJ2-7	TRBV11-2	ASSTRDTSYEQY
TRBJ1-1	TRBV9	ASSPRVGGMNTEAF
TRBJ1-1	TRBV5-8	ASSFSSGRSEAF
TRBJ2-7	TRBV5-4	ASSLGRGWPPYEQY
TRBJ1-2	TRBV27	ASSPFTGAHGYT
TRBJ1-6	TRBV4-1	ASSQAIISPLH
TRBJ2-3	TRBV4-2	ASSQRLVRVTDTQY
TRBJ1-2	TRBV30	AWSVGGESYT
TRBJ1-6	TRBV19	ASSMQGGNSPLH
TRBJ2-2	TRBV27	ASSAGQGSGGELF
TRBJ1-6	TRBV5-1	ASSLTGGERSPLH
TRBJ2-7	TRBV6-6	ASSTGTGGVEQY
TRBJ1-5	TRBV28	ASRSWDSLNQPQH
TRBJ2-3	TRBV24-1	ATSGDSTDTQY
TRBJ1-4	TRBV27	ASSLTGPIEKLF
TRBJ2-6	TRBV20-1	SASHSQTSGANVLT
TRBJ2-1	TRBV7-2	ASSRTSLVNEQF
TRBJ1-4	TRBV27	ASSLLADATNEKLF
TRBJ2-4	TRBV30	AWSSTLLAKNIQY
TRBJ2-1	TRBV19	ASSAPRGAGVSYNEQF
TRBJ1-2	TRBV13	ASRAGGLGYGYT
TRBJ1-1	TRBV6-5	ASSTGPGEAF
TRBJ1-1	TRBV6-5	ASSYFEAPGAF
TRBJ2-5	TRBV2	ASTPDGLASRETQY
TRBJ1-1	TRBV28	ASRKGDREAF
TRBJ2-1	TRBV28	ASSPYFRDTFKNEQF
TRBJ2-1	TRBV19	ASSPGGLYNEQF
TRBJ1-2	TRBV29-1	SVDPGGGYT
TRBJ1-1	TRBV30	AWSTGLNTEAF
TRBJ2-3	TRBV5-1	ASSLVVSGGVDTQY
TRBJ1-3	TRBV18	ASSPGQGAGNTIY
TRBJ2-5	TRBV2	ASSDPFGPADQETQY
TRBJ2-3	TRBV4-1	ASSQDRRERGTDTQY
TRBJ2-1	TRBV12-3/TRBV12-4	ASSQINEQF
TRBJ2-5	TRBV28	ASTYLRGGRETQY
TRBJ2-2	TRBV7-2	ASSLVGSGGPSGELF
TRBJ2-7	TRBV28	ASSDGLGGGPYEQY
TRBJ2-5	TRBV9	ASSPGPTGGKTQY
TRBJ1-2	TRBV14	ASSQRPGQGPNYGYT
TRBJ1-4	TRBV5-4	ASSANTRDRGSEKLF